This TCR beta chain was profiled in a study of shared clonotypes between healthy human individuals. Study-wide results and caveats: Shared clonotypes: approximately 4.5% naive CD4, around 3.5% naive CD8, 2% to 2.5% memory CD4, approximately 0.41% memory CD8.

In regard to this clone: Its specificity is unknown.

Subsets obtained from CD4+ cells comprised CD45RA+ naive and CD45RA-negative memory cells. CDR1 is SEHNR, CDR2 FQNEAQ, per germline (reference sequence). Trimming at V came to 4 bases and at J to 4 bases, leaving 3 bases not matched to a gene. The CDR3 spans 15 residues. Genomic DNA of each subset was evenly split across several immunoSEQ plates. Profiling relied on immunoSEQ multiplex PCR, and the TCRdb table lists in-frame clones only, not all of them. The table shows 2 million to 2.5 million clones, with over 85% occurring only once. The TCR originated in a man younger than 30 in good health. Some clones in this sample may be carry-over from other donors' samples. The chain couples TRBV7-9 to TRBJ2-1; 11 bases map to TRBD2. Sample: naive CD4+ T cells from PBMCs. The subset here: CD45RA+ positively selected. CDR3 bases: TGTGCCAGCAGCTCGACTAGCGGGACATACAATGAGCAGTTCTTC. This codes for CASSSTSGTYNEQFF.